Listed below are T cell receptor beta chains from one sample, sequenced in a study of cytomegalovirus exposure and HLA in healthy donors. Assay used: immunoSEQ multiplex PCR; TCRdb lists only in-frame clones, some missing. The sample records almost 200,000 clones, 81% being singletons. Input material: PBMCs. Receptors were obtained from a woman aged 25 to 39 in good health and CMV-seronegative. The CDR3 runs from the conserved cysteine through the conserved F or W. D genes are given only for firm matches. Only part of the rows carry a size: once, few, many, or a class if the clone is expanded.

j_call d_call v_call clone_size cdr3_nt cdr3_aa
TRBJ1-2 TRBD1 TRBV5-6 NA TGTGCCAGCAGCCGTCGAGGGGGCCAGGATCGAGGCTACACCTTC CASSRRGGQDRGYTF
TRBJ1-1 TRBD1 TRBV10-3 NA TGTGCCATCGCCCGGGACAGGGGTACTGAAGCTTTCTTT CAIARDRGTEAFF
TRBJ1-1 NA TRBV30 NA TGTGCCTGGAGTGTTAGTCAGAACACTGAAGCTTTCTTT CAWSVSQNTEAFF
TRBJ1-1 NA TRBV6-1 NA TGTGCCAGCAGTAGGGGGGGGGAAGCTTTCTTT CASSRGGEAFF
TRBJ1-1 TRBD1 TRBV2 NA TGTGCCAGCAGCCAGGGACAGGGGGGGATGAACACTGAAGCTTTCTTT CASSQGQGGMNTEAFF
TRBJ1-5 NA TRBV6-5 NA TGTGCCAGCAGTTACCGGAGGGGCGGCAATCAGCCCCAGCATTTT CASSYRRGGNQPQHF
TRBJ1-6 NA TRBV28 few TGTGCCAGCAGTTTACCCAGGGCCTCACCCCTCCACTTT CASSLPRASPLHF
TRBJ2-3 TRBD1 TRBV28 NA TGTGCCAGCAGTCAAGCCGGGACAGGGGTTCCAGATACGCAGTATTTT CASSQAGTGVPDTQYF
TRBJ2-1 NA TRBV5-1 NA TGCGCCAGCAGCTTAACAAACTCCTACAATGAGCAGTTCTTC CASSLTNSYNEQFF
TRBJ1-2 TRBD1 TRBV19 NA TGTGCCAGTAGTACCCGTGGGACAGTCTATGGCTACACCTTC CASSTRGTVYGYTF
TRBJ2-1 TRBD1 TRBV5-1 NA TGCGCCAGCAGCGCCGGACAGGGCGGTTACAATGAGCAGTTCTTC CASSAGQGGYNEQFF
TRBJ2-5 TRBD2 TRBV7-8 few TGTGCCAGCAGCCGCGGGGGTTGGGAGACCCAGTACTTC CASSRGGWETQYF
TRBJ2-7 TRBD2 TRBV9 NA TGTGCCAGCAGCGTAGACACTAGCGGGGGGGTCGAGCAGTACTTC CASSVDTSGGVEQYF
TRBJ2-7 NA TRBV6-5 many TGTGCCAGCAGTTACGCCGGGACTGCCTCCTACGAGCAGTACTTC CASSYAGTASYEQYF
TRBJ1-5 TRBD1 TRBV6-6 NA TGTGCCAGCAGTTATGACAGGGATACCAATCAGCCCCAGCATTTT CASSYDRDTNQPQHF